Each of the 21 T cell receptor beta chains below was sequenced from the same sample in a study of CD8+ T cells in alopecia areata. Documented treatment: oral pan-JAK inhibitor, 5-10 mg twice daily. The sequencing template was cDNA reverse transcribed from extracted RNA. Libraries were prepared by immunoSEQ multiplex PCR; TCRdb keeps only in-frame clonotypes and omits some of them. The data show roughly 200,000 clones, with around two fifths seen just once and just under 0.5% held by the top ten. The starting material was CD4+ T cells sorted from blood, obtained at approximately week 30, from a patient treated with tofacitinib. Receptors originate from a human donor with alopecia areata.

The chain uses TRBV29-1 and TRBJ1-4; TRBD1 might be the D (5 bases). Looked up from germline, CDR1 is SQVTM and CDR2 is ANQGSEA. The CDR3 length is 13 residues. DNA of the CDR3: TGCATCAACGACCGGGACCGCCCTGAAAAACTGTTTTTT. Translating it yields CINDRDRPEKLFF. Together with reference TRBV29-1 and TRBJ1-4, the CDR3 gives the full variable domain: SAVISQKPSRDICQRGTSLTIQCQVDSQVTMMFWYRQQPGQSLTLIATANQGSEATYESGFVIDKFPISRPNLTFSTLTVSNMSPEDSSIYLCINDRDRPEKLFFGSGTQLSVL.

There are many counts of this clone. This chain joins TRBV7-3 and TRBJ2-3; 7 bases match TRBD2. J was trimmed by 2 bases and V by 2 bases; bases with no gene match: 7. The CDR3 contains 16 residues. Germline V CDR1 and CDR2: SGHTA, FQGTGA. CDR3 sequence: CASSLAASGTTDTQYF. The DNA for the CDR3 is TGTGCCAGCAGCTTAGCGGCTAGCGGAACCACAGATACGCAGTATTTT. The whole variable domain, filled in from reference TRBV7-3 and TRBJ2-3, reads GAGVSQTPSNKVTEKGKYVELRCDPISGHTALYWYRQSLGQGPEFLIYFQGTGAADDSGLPNDRFFAVRPEGSVSTLKIQRTERGDSAVYLCASSLAASGTTDTQYFGPGTRLTVL.

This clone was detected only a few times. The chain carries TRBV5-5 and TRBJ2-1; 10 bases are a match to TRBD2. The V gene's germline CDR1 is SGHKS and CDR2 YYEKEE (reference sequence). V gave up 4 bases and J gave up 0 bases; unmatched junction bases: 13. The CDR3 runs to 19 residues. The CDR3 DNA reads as TGTGCCAGCAGCCAAGAGTCCGGGACTAGCGTCAGCTCCTACAATGAGCAGTTCTTC. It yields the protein CASSQESGTSVSSYNEQFF.

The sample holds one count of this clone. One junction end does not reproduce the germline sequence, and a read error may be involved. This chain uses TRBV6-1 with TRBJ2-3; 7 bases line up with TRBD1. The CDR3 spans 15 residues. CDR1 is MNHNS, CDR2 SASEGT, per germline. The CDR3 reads CASSEGQGITDTQCF. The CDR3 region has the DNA TGTGCCAGCAGTGAAGGACAGGGAATCACAGATACGCAGTGTTTT.

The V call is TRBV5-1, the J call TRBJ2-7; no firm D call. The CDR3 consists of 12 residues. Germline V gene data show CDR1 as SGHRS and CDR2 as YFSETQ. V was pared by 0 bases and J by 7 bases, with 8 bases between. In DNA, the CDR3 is TGCGCCAGCAGCTTGGACCCACGGGAGCAGTACTTC. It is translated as CASSLDPREQYF.

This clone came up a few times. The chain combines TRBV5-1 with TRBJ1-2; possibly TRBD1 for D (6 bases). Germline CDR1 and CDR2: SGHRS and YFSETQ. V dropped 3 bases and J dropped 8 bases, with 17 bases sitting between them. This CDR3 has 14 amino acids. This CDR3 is CASSWTENNGGYTF. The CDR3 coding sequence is TGCGCCAGCAGCTGGACAGAAAATAATGGCGGCTACACCTTC.

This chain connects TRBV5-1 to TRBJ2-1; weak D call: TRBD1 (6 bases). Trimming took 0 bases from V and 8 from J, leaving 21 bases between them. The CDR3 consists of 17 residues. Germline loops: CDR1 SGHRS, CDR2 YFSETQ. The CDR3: CASSLDYSGQRKDEQFF. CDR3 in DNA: TGCGCCAGCAGCTTGGATTATAGTGGACAGCGTAAGGATGAGCAGTTCTTC.

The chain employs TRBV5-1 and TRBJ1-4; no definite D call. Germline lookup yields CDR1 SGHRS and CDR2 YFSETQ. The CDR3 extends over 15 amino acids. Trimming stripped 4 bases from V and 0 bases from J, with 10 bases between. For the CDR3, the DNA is TGCGCCAGCAGCCCCTCCACCACAACTAATGAAAAACTGTTTTTT. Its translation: CASSPSTTTNEKLFF.

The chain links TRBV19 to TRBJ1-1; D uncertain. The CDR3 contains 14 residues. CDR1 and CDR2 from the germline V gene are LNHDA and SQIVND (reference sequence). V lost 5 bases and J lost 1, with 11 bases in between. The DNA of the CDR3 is TGTGCCAGTAGTCCCGCCCAGCGGAACACTGAAGCTTTCTTT. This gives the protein CASSPAQRNTEAFF.

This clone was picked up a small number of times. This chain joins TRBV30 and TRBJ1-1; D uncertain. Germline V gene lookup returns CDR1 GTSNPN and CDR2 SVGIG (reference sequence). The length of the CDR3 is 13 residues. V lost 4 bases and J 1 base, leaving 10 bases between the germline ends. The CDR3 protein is CAWITGGNTEAFF. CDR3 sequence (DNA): TGTGCCTGGATTACGGGCGGGAACACTGAAGCTTTCTTT.

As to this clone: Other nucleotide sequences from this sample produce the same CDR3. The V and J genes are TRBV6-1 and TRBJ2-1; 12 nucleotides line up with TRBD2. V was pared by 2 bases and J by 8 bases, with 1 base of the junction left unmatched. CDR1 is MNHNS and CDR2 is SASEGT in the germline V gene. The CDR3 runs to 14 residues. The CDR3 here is CASSERLAGDEQFF. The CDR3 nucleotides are TGTGCCAGCAGTGAAAGACTAGCGGGAGATGAGCAGTTCTTC.

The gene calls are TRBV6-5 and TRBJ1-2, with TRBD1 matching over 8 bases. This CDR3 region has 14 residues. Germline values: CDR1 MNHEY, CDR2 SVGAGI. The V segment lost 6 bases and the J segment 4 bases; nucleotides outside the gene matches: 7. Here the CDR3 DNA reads TGTGCCAGCAGCCCCGGACAGGGCGGCTATGGCTACACCTTC. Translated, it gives CASSPGQGGYGYTF.

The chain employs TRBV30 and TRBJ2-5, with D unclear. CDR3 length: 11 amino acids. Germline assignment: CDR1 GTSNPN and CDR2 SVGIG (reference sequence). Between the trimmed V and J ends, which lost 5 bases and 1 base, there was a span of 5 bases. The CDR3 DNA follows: TGTGCCTGGGGGCTCCAAGAGACCCAGTACTTC. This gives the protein CAWGLQETQYF.

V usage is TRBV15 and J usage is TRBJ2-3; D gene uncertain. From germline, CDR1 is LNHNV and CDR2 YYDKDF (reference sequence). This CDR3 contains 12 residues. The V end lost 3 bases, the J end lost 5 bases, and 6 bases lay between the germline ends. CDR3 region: CATSSYEDTQYF. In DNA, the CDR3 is TGTGCCACCAGCAGCTATGAAGATACGCAGTATTTT. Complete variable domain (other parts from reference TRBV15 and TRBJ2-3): DAMVIQNPRYQVTQFGKPVTLSCSQTLNHNVMYWYQQKSSQAPKLLFHYYDKDFNNEADTPDNFQSRRPNTSFCFLDIRSPGLGDTAMYLCATSSYEDTQYFGPGTRLTVL.

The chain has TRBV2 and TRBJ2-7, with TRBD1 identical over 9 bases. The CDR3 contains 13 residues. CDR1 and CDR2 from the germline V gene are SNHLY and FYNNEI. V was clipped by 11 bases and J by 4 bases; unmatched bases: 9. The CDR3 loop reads CASQGTGWYEQYF. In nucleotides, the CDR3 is TGTGCCTCTCAGGGGACAGGGTGGTACGAGCAGTACTTC.

CDR3 region: CASSDGGSYGYTF. The CDR3 DNA reads TGTGCCAGCAGTGATGGGGGCAGCTATGGCTACACCTTC. The V call is TRBV6-1, the J call TRBJ1-2; possible D gene TRBD1, 6 bases. The CDR3 spans 13 residues. CDR1 is MNHNS, CDR2 SASEGT, per germline. V lost 3 bases and J lost 4, with 9 bases in between.

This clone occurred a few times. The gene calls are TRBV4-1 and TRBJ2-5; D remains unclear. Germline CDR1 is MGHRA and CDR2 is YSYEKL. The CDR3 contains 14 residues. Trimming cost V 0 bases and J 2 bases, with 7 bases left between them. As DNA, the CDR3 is TGCGCCAGCAGCCAAGACGGGCGGCAAGAGACCCAGTACTTC. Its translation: CASSQDGRQETQYF.

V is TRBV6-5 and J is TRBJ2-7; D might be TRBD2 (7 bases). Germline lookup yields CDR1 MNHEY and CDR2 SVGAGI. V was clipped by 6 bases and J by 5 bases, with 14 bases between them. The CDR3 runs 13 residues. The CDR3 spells CASRPPGGNEQYF. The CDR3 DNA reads TGTGCCAGCAGGCCACCGGGGGGCAACGAGCAGTACTTC.

The CDR3 DNA reads as TGTGCCAGCAGCCCTCGGACAGGGGACAATCCTCAGCCCCAGCATTTT. As protein: CASSPRTGDNPQPQHF. The rearrangement joins TRBV7-8 to TRBJ1-5; 9 bases match TRBD1. The CDR3 spans 16 residues. CDR1 and CDR2 (germline): SGHVS, FQNEAQ. The junction had 11 bases not matched to a gene; V was cut back by 5 bases and J by 6 bases.

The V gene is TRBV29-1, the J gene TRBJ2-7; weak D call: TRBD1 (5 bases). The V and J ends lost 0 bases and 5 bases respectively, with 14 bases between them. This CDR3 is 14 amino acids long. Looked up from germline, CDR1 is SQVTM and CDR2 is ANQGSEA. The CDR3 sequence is CSVEEHRSVDEQYF. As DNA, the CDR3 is TGCAGCGTTGAAGAACACAGGTCGGTCGACGAGCAGTACTTC.

The CDR3 DNA follows: TGCGCCAGCATCCGGGACGCGGAGGCCTACGAGCAGTACTTC. Translation gives CASIRDAEAYEQYF. This chain joins TRBV5-1 and TRBJ2-7; possibly TRBD1 or TRBD2 for D (5 bases each). The V gene's germline CDR1 is SGHRS and CDR2 YFSETQ. The CDR3 is 14 amino acids. With 6 bases removed from V and 2 bases from J, the gap between germline ends came to 15 bases.